This entry lists 25 T cell receptor beta chains sequenced from one sample in a study of T cells after yellow fever vaccination. In TCRdb, the 5' RACE reads were re-called with MiXCR into one record per CDR3 protein. The table lists 150,000 to 200,000 distinct CDR3 sequences, approximately 10% of them singletons. The starting material was CD8+ T cells sorted from PBMCs, obtained 15 days after the yellow fever booster vaccination. The source of these receptors is a man younger than 35 who received the YFV17D yellow fever vaccine.

CDR3 sequence (DNA): TGTGCCAGCAGTGAATTACGAGGGGGCTCGGATGAAGCTTTCTTT. Its translation is CASSELRGGSDEAFF. The gene calls are TRBV25-1 and TRBJ1-1; TRBD1 aligns across 7 bases. Germline values: CDR1 MGHDK, CDR2 SYGVNS. There are 15 residues in the CDR3. J was trimmed by 7 bases and V by 1 base; bases with no gene match: 9.

This clonotype was seen only a few times. The CDR3 DNA follows: TGTGCCAGCGGATCACCCGGGCAGGCCTTCGGGGAGCTGTTTTTT. Residues: CASGSPGQAFGELFF. The chain employs TRBV7-9 and TRBJ2-2; unclear D gene. There are 15 residues in the CDR3. Germline V gene sequence: CDR1 SEHNR, CDR2 FQNEAQ (reference sequence). V was pared by 8 bases and J by 7 bases, with 20 bases between.

This clonotype was seen a few times. The gene calls are TRBV7-6 and TRBJ2-2; 8 bases are shared with TRBD2. The length of the CDR3 is 15 residues. Germline values: CDR1 SGHVS, CDR2 FNYEAQ. V dropped 5 bases and J dropped 1; count of bases not matched to a gene: 3. CDR3 in DNA: TGTGCCAGCAGCACACTAGCGGTGAACACCGGGGAGCTGTTTTTT. This codes for CASSTLAVNTGELFF.

This chain links TRBV4-1 with TRBJ1-1, with a weak D call TRBD1 (6 bases). CDR1 MGHRA and CDR2 YSYEKL come from the germline V gene. The CDR3 covers 16 residues. Trimming took 2 bases from V and 4 from J, leaving 17 bases between them. CDR3 in DNA: TGCGCCAGCAGCCAACAAATGGGGCTCAGGGGCACTGAAGCTTTCTTT. As protein: CASSQQMGLRGTEAFF.

This clonotype occurred many times. The chain uses TRBV12-3 or TRBV12-4 and TRBJ2-3, with a weak D call TRBD1 (6 bases). V was clipped by 7 bases and J by 8 bases, with 16 bases between them. CDR3 length: 13 amino acids. In DNA, the CDR3 is TGTGCCAGCAATGCAGGGGATTTGCCTACGCAGTATTTT. It yields the protein CASNAGDLPTQYF.

Many counts were recorded for this clonotype. The chain employs TRBV5-1 and TRBJ2-3, with D hard to call. Per the germline V gene, CDR1 is SGHRS and CDR2 is YFSETQ. V lost 9 bases to trimming and J lost 1 base, with 21 bases between them. The CDR3 spans 16 residues. The CDR3 DNA sequence: TGCGCCACCGATACCCCTTATAACACTGGCACAGATACGCAGTATTTT. Protein product: CATDTPYNTGTDTQYF.

This clonotype was counted only a few times. This chain connects TRBV7-9 to TRBJ1-1; possible D gene TRBD1, 6 bases. Germline values: CDR1 SEHNR, CDR2 FQNEAQ (reference sequence). V was shortened by 5 bases and J by 8 bases, with 12 bases between the two germline ends. This CDR3 has 12 residues. This chain's CDR3 is CASSPGTPEAFF. CDR3 bases: TGTGCCAGCAGCCCCGGGACACCCGAAGCTTTCTTT.

This clonotype turned up a few times. The chain joins TRBV30 to TRBJ1-1; 12 positions match TRBD1. The CDR3 consists of 18 residues. Germline CDR1 reads GTSNPN; CDR2 reads SVGIG (reference sequence). The V gene end was trimmed by 2 bases and the J gene end by 5 bases; junction bases not matched to a gene: 15. CDR3 nucleotide sequence: TGTGCCTGGAGTATCCTTCCGGGACAGGGGGCATTGCGGACTGAAGCTTTCTTT. Amino acid sequence: CAWSILPGQGALRTEAFF.

This chain connects TRBV7-7 to TRBJ2-1, with 8 bases aligning to TRBD1. The CDR3 is made up of 14 amino acids. Germline V lookup: CDR1 SSHAT, CDR2 FNYEAQ (reference sequence). The V segment lost 4 bases and the J segment 6 bases; nucleotides outside the gene matches: 5. CDR3 sequence (DNA): TGTGCCAGCAGCTCGATGGACAGGGCCAATGAGCAGTTCTTC. Residues: CASSSMDRANEQFF.

J is TRBJ2-2 and V is TRBV5-1; D may be TRBD1 (5 bases). The V and J ends lost 4 bases and 4 bases respectively, with 14 bases between them. The CDR3 runs 15 residues. The germline V gene encodes CDR1 SGHRS and CDR2 YFSETQ. CDR3 region: CASSTQDRLTGELFF. The CDR3 coding sequence is TGCGCCAGCAGCACACAGGATCGGCTCACCGGGGAGCTGTTTTTT. Based on the CDR3 plus reference TRBV5-1 and TRBJ2-2, the full variable domain is KAGVTQTPRYLIKTRGQQVTLSCSPISGHRSVSWYQQTPGQGLQFLFEYFSETQRNKGNFPGRFSGRQFSNSRSEMNVSTLELGDSALYLCASSTQDRLTGELFFGEGSRLTVL.

The V call is TRBV5-1, the J call TRBJ2-1, with a tentative D call TRBD1 (6 bases). Germline V gives CDR1 SGHRS, CDR2 YFSETQ. V was shortened by 4 bases and J by 4 bases, with 9 bases between the two germline ends. The CDR3 extends over 13 amino acids. DNA for the CDR3: TGCGCCAGCAGCACGGACAGATACAATGAGCAGTTCTTC. Translated: CASSTDRYNEQFF. Full variable domain (rest looked up from reference TRBV5-1 and TRBJ2-1): KAGVTQTPRYLIKTRGQQVTLSCSPISGHRSVSWYQQTPGQGLQFLFEYFSETQRNKGNFPGRFSGRQFSNSRSEMNVSTLELGDSALYLCASSTDRYNEQFFGPGTRLTVL.

The table lists this clonotype with a few counts. This chain joins TRBV27 and TRBJ1-1, with a weak D call TRBD1 (6 bases). The V gene's germline CDR1 is MNHEY and CDR2 SMNVEV (reference sequence). V lost 4 bases to trimming and J lost 7 bases, with 7 bases between them. The CDR3 is 11 residues long. The CDR3 coding sequence is TGTGCCAGCAGTTCAGGGGTTGAAGCTTTCTTT. Protein sequence: CASSSGVEAFF.

This clonotype has at least ten counts. J is TRBJ1-4 and V is TRBV15; 9 bases align to TRBD1. V was clipped by 0 bases and J by 8 bases; unmatched bases: 4. Germline CDR1 LNHNV, CDR2 YYDKDF (reference sequence). This CDR3 spans 15 amino acids. The CDR3 DNA sequence: TGTGCCACCAGCAGAGAGGGACAGGGAGGGGAAAAACTGTTTTTT. The encoded protein is CATSREGQGGEKLFF. Full variable domain (remainder filled in from reference TRBV15 and TRBJ1-4): DAMVIQNPRYQVTQFGKPVTLSCSQTLNHNVMYWYQQKSSQAPKLLFHYYDKDFNNEADTPDNFQSRRPNTSFCFLDIRSPGLGDTAMYLCATSREGQGGEKLFFGSGTQLSVL.

There are a few counts of this clonotype. The J gene is TRBJ2-3, the V gene TRBV10-3; maybe TRBD1 (5 bases). The V gene lost 0 bases and the J gene lost 0 bases, with 16 bases spanning the gap. Germline V lookup: CDR1 ENHRY, CDR2 SYGVKD. The CDR3 runs to 18 residues. CDR3 in amino acids: CAISESTSGYPSTDTQYF. The CDR3, as DNA: TGTGCCATCAGTGAGTCGACTTCAGGGTATCCTAGCACAGATACGCAGTATTTT.

The CDR3 DNA sequence: TGTGCCAGCAGCCTGGGGGGGGCAGGACTTAGAGATACGCAGTATTTT. This encodes CASSLGGAGLRDTQYF. The V call is TRBV11-3, the J call TRBJ2-3, with a weak D call TRBD2 (7 bases). The CDR3 runs to 16 residues. Germline CDR1 is SGHNT and CDR2 is YENEEA. The V gene lost 5 bases and the J gene lost 5 bases, with 20 bases spanning the gap. The variable domain in full, completed from reference TRBV11-3 and TRBJ2-3, reads EAGVVQSPRYKIIEKKQPVAFWCNPISGHNTLYWYLQNLGQGPELLIRYENEEAVDDSQLPKDRFSAERLKGVDSTLKIQPAELGDSAVYLCASSLGGAGLRDTQYFGPGTRLTVL.

This rearrangement joins TRBV7-9 to TRBJ2-3, with D unclear. V shed 5 bases and J shed 2 bases, with 17 bases lying between them. CDR3 length equals 16 residues. Germline V gene lookup returns CDR1 SEHNR and CDR2 FQNEAQ (reference sequence). CDR3 region: CASSPPQVKLTDTQYF. For the CDR3, the DNA is TGTGCCAGCAGCCCACCCCAGGTGAAACTCACAGATACGCAGTATTTT.

This clonotype was seen a handful of times. The chain recombines TRBV7-9 with TRBJ2-2; 8 bases line up with TRBD1. The junction had 7 bases not matched to a gene; V was cut back by 2 bases and J by 5 bases. Per germline, CDR1 SEHNR and CDR2 FQNEAQ (reference sequence). CDR3 length: 16 residues. The chain's CDR3 is CASSLPQGVETGELFF. The CDR3 DNA reads TGTGCCAGCAGCTTACCACAGGGGGTAGAAACCGGGGAGCTGTTTTTT.

To note about this clonotype: At one boundary the junction diverges from the germline segment, which might be a read error. The V call is TRBV7-9, the J call TRBJ2-5; TRBD1 matches at 8 bases. The CDR3 is 15 amino acids. CDR1 and CDR2 (germline): SEHNR, FQNEAQ (reference sequence). CDR3 coding DNA: TGTGCCAGCAGCTTAGCGTGGCAGGGGGCAGAGACCCAGTGCTTC. Translated, it gives CASSLAWQGAETQCF.

This clonotype has only a few counts. V and J are TRBV4-1 and TRBJ2-2; the D is unclear. Trimming removed 4 bases from V and 1 base from J, with 10 bases in between. CDR1 is MGHRA and CDR2 is YSYEKL in the germline V gene. This CDR3 is built from 15 residues. The CDR3 loop is CASSPSSMNTGELFF. CDR3 sequence (DNA): TGCGCCAGCAGCCCTTCCAGTATGAACACCGGGGAGCTGTTTTTT.

This clonotype has at least ten counts. The chain joins TRBV7-8 to TRBJ2-5; the match to TRBD1 covers 8 bases. The germline CDR1 and CDR2 sequences are SGHVS and FQNEAQ. With 5 bases clipped from V and 1 base from J, the junction kept 12 bases outside the gene matches. This CDR3 contains 17 residues. CDR3 coding DNA: TGTGCCAGCAGCCCAATCCCGGGAGACAGGGGCCAAGAGACCCAGTACTTC. This encodes CASSPIPGDRGQETQYF.

This clonotype occurred a few times. The chain joins TRBV4-1 to TRBJ1-5; no definite D call. From germline, CDR1 is MGHRA and CDR2 YSYEKL. V shed 1 base and J shed 5 bases, with 9 bases lying between them. This CDR3 comprises 14 residues. The CDR3: CASSQGREDQPQHF. CDR3 coding DNA: TGCGCCAGCAGCCAAGGCCGAGAGGATCAGCCCCAGCATTTT.

CDR3 residues: CASGFGSYEQYF. The CDR3 DNA reads TGCGCCAGTGGATTTGGGTCCTACGAGCAGTACTTC. The V and J genes are TRBV5-1 and TRBJ2-7; the D is unclear. Trimming left V 8 bases short and J 1 base short, with 10 bases between. Germline CDR1 and CDR2: SGHRS and YFSETQ. The CDR3 totals 12 residues.

The chain combines TRBV27 with TRBJ2-5, with TRBD2 as a possible D gene (5 bases). The CDR3 totals 15 residues. The germline V and J ends were trimmed by 5 bases and 2 bases, with 15 bases remaining between them. CDR1 and CDR2 from the germline V gene are MNHEY and SMNVEV (reference sequence). CDR3 DNA: TGTGCCAGCAGTGGGTGGAGCGAGGGACAAGAGACCCAGTACTTC. Protein product: CASSGWSEGQETQYF.

The chain has TRBV7-9 and TRBJ1-5, with TRBD1 identical over 9 bases. The CDR3 loop spans 15 amino acids. The germline CDR1 and CDR2 sequences are SEHNR and FQNEAQ (reference sequence). The V and J ends lost 5 bases and 7 bases, in that order; junction bases with no gene match: 9. In DNA, the CDR3 is TGTGCCAGCAGCGCCCGGACAGGGGCTCCCCAGCCCCAGCATTTT. Protein: CASSARTGAPQPQHF.

This clonotype has just one count. V and J are TRBV4-1 and TRBJ1-1, with D perhaps TRBD1 (5 bases). The CDR3 extends over 13 amino acids. Germline CDR1 is MGHRA and CDR2 is YSYEKL. Deletions cut 7 bases from V and 1 base from J, with 10 bases between. Here the CDR3 reads CASTAGQNTEAFF. DNA for the CDR3: TGCGCCAGCACCGCCGGACAGAACACTGAAGCTTTCTTT.